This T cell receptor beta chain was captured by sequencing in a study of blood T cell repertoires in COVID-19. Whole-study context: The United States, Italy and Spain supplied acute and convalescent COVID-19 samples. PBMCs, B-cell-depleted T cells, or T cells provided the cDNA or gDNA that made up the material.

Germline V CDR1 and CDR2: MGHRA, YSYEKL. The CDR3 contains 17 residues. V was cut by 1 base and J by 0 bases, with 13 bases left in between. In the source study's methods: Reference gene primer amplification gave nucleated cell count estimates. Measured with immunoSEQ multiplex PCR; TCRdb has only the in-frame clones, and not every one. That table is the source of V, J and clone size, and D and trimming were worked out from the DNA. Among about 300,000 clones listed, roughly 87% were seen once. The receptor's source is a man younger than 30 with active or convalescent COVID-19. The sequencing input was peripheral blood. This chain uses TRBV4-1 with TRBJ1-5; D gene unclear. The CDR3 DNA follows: TGCGCCAGCAGCCAAGGAGGAGGACTCAATAGCAATCAGCCCCAGCATTTT. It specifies CASSQGGGLNSNQPQHF.